This T cell receptor (beta chain) emerged from a study of cytomegalovirus exposure and HLA in healthy donors. Study findings and constraints: Association of a missense DCLRE1C variant with TCR beta V- and J-gene trimming was reported in a later analysis. The authors listed 150 or so TCR beta chains as cytomegalovirus-associated. Later analysis suggested most CMV-associated TCR beta chains were HLA-restricted.

This CDR3 is 15 amino acids long. V shed 8 bases and J 0 bases; nucleotides not matched to a gene: 7. Germline lookup yields CDR1 LNHDA and CDR2 SQIVND (reference sequence). Donors were ostensibly healthy at sampling, although undocumented immune exposures were probable. Comment on this clone: Its specificity is unknown.

The PCR employed 60 Vbeta primers together with 13 Jbeta primers. TCRdb's copy holds only in-frame clones and misses some; the assay was immunoSEQ multiplex PCR. This table has some 130,000 clones, 80% appearing once. Sequenced: PBMCs. This clonotype was obtained from a man aged 30 to 45 in good health and CMV-seronegative. The rearrangement links TRBV19 to TRBJ2-3, with 8 bases aligning to TRBD2. This chain's CDR3 is CASLVAGTSTDTQYF. The CDR3 region has the DNA TGTGCCAGTTTGGTAGCGGGAACCAGCACAGATACGCAGTATTTT.